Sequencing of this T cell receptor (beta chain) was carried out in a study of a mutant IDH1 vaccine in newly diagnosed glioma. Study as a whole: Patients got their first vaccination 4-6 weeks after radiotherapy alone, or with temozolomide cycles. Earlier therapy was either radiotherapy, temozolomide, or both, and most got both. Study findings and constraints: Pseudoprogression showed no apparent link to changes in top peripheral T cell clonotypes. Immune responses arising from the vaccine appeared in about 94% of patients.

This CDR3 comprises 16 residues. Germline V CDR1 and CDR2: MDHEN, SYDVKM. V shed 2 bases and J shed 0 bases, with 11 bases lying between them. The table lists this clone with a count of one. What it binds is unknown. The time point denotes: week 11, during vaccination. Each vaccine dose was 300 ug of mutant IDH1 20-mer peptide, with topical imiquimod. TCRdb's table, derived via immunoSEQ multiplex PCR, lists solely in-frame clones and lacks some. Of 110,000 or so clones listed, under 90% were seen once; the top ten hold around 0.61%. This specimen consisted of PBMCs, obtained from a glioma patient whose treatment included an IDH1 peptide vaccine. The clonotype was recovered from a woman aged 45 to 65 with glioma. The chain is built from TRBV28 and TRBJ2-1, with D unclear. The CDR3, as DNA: TGTGCCAGCAGTTTAGGTTTCGTTGGCTCCTACAATGAGCAGTTCTTC. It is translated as CASSLGFVGSYNEQFF.